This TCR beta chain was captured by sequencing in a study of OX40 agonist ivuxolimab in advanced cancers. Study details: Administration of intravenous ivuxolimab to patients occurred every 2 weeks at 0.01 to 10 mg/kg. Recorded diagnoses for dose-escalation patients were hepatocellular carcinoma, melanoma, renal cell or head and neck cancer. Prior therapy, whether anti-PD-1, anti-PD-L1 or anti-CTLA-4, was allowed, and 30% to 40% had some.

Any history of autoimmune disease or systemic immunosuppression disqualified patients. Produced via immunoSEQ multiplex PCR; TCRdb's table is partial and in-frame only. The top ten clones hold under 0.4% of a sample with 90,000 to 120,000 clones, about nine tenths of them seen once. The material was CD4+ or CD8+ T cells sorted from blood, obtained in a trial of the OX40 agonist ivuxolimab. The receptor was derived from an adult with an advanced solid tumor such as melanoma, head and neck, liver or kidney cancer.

For the CDR3, the DNA is TGTGCCAGCAGGAGAGGTAAACAAGAGACCCAGTACTTC. This codes for CASRRGKQETQYF. J is TRBJ2-5 and V is TRBV2, with D unresolved. CDR1 and CDR2 (germline): SNHLY, FYNNEI. CDR3 length: 13 residues. V shed 6 bases and J shed 2 bases, with 10 bases lying between them.